Listed below are T cell receptor beta chains from one sample, sequenced in a study of shared clonotypes between healthy human individuals. Generated by immunoSEQ multiplex PCR, the TCRdb table keeps only in-frame clones and is missing some. The profile shows about 660,000 clones, 74% of them singletons. Input material: memory CD4+ T cells sorted from blood. The receptors derive from a woman in her 30s in good health. CDR3s include the opening cysteine and the closing phenylalanine or tryptophan. Fields, in order: D gene, clone size, J gene, V gene, CDR3 DNA, CDR3 protein. D genes are given only for firm matches. Expanded clones get a size class; other rows say once, few or many, or leave the size out.

d_gene: TRBD1
abundance: .
j_gene: TRBJ2-7
v_gene: TRBV18
CDR3nt: TGTGCCAGCTCACCCCGACAGGGGACCTACGAGCAGTACTTC
CDR3aa: CASSPRQGTYEQYF

d_gene: .
abundance: .
j_gene: TRBJ2-2
v_gene: TRBV7-9
CDR3nt: TGTGCCAGCAGCCGGACTCAGACCGGGGAGCTGTTTTTT
CDR3aa: CASSRTQTGELFF

d_gene: .
abundance: few
j_gene: TRBJ2-3
v_gene: TRBV5-1
CDR3nt: TGCGCCAGCAGCTTGGCCCAGGGACCCAGCACAGATACGCAGTATTTT
CDR3aa: CASSLAQGPSTDTQYF

d_gene: TRBD1
abundance: .
j_gene: TRBJ2-7
v_gene: TRBV30
CDR3nt: TGTGCCATTAGGACAGGAGTCTCCTACGAGCAGTACTTC
CDR3aa: CAIRTGVSYEQYF

d_gene: TRBD2
abundance: once
j_gene: TRBJ2-1
v_gene: TRBV6-1
CDR3nt: TGTGCCAGCAGTCCTCCCGGGACTAGTTTTGAGCAGTTCTTC
CDR3aa: CASSPPGTSFEQFF

d_gene: TRBD2
abundance: .
j_gene: TRBJ2-1
v_gene: TRBV18
CDR3nt: TGTGCCAGCTCACCAAGTACTAGCGGGATGGGCAATGAGCAGTTCTTC
CDR3aa: CASSPSTSGMGNEQFF

d_gene: TRBD1
abundance: many
j_gene: TRBJ2-7
v_gene: TRBV27
CDR3nt: TGTGCCAGCAGGGACTGGAGGACAGGGGGCTACGAGCAGTACTTC
CDR3aa: CASRDWRTGGYEQYF

d_gene: .
abundance: .
j_gene: TRBJ2-2
v_gene: TRBV2
CDR3nt: TGTGCCAGCAGGGAGACGAACACCGGGGAGCTGTTTTTT
CDR3aa: CASRETNTGELFF

d_gene: TRBD2
abundance: .
j_gene: TRBJ2-5
v_gene: TRBV19
CDR3nt: TGTGCCAGTAGTATTACTAGCGGGAAAGAGACCCAGTACTTC
CDR3aa: CASSITSGKETQYF

d_gene: .
abundance: .
j_gene: TRBJ1-1
v_gene: TRBV5-1
CDR3nt: TGCGCCAGCAGCCCCGGAGGGGAGACTGAAGCTTTCTTT
CDR3aa: CASSPGGETEAFF

d_gene: .
abundance: once
j_gene: TRBJ1-4
v_gene: TRBV11-2
CDR3nt: TGTGCCAGCAGCTTAGCGGCCGCAACTAATGAAAAACTGTTTTTT
CDR3aa: CASSLAAATNEKLFF

d_gene: .
abundance: .
j_gene: TRBJ2-7
v_gene: TRBV7-2
CDR3nt: TGTGCCAGCAGCGCCCAAGCGGGACAGGCCTACGAGCAGTACTTC
CDR3aa: CASSAQAGQAYEQYF

d_gene: TRBD2
abundance: .
j_gene: TRBJ2-7
v_gene: TRBV11-3
CDR3nt: TGTGCCAGCAGCTTAGATACTAGCGGGAGGTACGAGCAGTACTTC
CDR3aa: CASSLDTSGRYEQYF

d_gene: .
abundance: few
j_gene: TRBJ1-4
v_gene: TRBV5-4
CDR3nt: TGTGCCAGCAGCTTCGGGGGGGGCACTAATGAAAAACTGTTTTTT
CDR3aa: CASSFGGGTNEKLFF

d_gene: .
abundance: .
j_gene: TRBJ1-2
v_gene: TRBV27
CDR3nt: TGTGCCAGCCGCCAAGAGGGCGAGCTCGGTGGCTACACCTTC
CDR3aa: CASRQEGELGGYTF

d_gene: TRBD1
abundance: once
j_gene: TRBJ1-3
v_gene: TRBV11-2
CDR3nt: TGTGCCAGCAGCTTAGGGCCACAGGGGGCGCGGGGAAACACCATATATTTT
CDR3aa: CASSLGPQGARGNTIYF

d_gene: .
abundance: .
j_gene: TRBJ1-2
v_gene: TRBV10-1
CDR3nt: TGCGCCAGCAGTGACCGAGGGACATCTGGCTACACCTTC
CDR3aa: CASSDRGTSGYTF

d_gene: TRBD2
abundance: .
j_gene: TRBJ2-1
v_gene: TRBV25-1
CDR3nt: TGTGCCAGCACGGGACTAGCGAACGCTAACTCCTACAATGAGCAGTTCTTC
CDR3aa: CASTGLANANSYNEQFF

d_gene: TRBD2
abundance: .
j_gene: TRBJ2-7
v_gene: TRBV5-1
CDR3nt: TGCGCCAGCAGCTTGGTAGGCACTAGCGGCGAGCAGTACTTC
CDR3aa: CASSLVGTSGEQYF

d_gene: TRBD2
abundance: .
j_gene: TRBJ2-7
v_gene: TRBV9
CDR3nt: TGTGCCAGCAGCGTAGGGGTTGGCGGGAGGGCGGAAGAGCAGTACTTC
CDR3aa: CASSVGVGGRAEEQYF

d_gene: .
abundance: few
j_gene: TRBJ2-6
v_gene: TRBV4-1
CDR3nt: TGCGCCAGCAGCCTAAGCTCTGGGGCCAACGTCCTGACTTTC
CDR3aa: CASSLSSGANVLTF